This TCR beta chain was recovered during a study of blood T cell repertoires in COVID-19. Study background: Nucleic acid was either cDNA or gDNA, and it came from T cells, B-cell-depleted T cells, or PBMCs.

In the source study's methods: Amplifying reference gene primers gave estimates of nucleated cell counts. Using immunoSEQ multiplex PCR, the repertoire was profiled, and TCRdb retains in-frame clones only, with some absent. V and J calls and clone size come straight from that table; D and trimming were deduced from the DNA. The table records tens of thousands of clones, approximately 82% of them present only once. The sequence came from a man in his 60s with acute or convalescent COVID-19. The sequenced sample was peripheral blood.

CDR3 in amino acids: CASRGTVNTEAFF. In DNA form, the CDR3 reads TGTGCCAGCAGGGGGACAGTGAACACTGAAGCTTTCTTT. V usage is TRBV28 and J usage is TRBJ1-1; 7 nucleotides match TRBD1. The CDR3 has 13 amino acids. V shed 6 bases and J 0 bases; nucleotides not matched to a gene: 1. Germline CDR1 reads MDHEN; CDR2 reads SYDVKM.